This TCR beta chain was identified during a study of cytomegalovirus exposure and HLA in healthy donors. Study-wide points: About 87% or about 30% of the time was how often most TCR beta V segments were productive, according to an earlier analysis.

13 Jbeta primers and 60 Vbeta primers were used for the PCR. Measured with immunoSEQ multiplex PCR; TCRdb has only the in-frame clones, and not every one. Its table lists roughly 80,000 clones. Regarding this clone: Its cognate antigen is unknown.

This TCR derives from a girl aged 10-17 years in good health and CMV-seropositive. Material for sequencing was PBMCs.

The CDR3 region has the DNA TGTGCCAGCAGTGATTGGTCTGGTCGCGACACTGAAGCTTTCTTT. Translated, it gives CASSDWSGRDTEAFF. The chain is built from TRBV2 and TRBJ1-1; D gene unclear. The CDR3 runs to 15 residues. CDR1 SNHLY and CDR2 FYNNEI come from the germline V gene. With 3 bases removed from V and 3 bases from J, the gap between germline ends came to 14 bases.